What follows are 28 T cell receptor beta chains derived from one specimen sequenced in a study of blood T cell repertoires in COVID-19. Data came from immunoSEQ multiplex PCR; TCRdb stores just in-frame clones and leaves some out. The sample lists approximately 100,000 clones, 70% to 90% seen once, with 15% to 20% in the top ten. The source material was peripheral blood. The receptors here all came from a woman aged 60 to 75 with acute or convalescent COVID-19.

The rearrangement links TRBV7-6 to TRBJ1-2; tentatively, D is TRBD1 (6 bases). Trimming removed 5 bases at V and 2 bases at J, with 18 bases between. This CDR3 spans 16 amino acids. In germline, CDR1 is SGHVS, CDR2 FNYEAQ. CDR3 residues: CASSPSIGQTNYGYTF. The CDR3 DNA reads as TGTGCCAGCAGCCCTAGTATTGGACAGACAAACTATGGCTACACCTTC.

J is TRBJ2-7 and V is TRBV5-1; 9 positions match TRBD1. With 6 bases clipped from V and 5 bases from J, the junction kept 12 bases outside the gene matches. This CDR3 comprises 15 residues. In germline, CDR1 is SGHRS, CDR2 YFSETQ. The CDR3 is CASTLLTGGVDEQYF. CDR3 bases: TGCGCCAGCACCCTACTGACAGGGGGAGTGGACGAGCAGTACTTC.

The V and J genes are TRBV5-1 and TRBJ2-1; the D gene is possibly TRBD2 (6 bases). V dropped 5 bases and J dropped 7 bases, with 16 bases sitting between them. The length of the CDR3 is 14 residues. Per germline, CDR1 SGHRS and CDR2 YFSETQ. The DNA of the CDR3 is TGCGCCAGCAGTCCGCGGGAATTGTCGAATGAGCAGTTCTTC. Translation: CASSPRELSNEQFF.

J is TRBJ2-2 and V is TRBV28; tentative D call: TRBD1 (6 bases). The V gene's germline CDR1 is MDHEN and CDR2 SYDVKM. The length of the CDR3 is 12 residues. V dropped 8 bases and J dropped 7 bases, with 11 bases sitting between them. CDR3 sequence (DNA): TGTGCCAGCGCAAGGGGGATCGGGGAGCTGTTTTTT. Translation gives CASARGIGELFF.

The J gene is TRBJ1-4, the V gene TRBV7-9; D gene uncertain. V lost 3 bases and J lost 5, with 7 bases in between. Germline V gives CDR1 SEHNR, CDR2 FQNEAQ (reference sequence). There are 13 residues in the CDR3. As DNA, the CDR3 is TGTGCCAGCAGCTTCCGGGGAAATGAAAAACTGTTTTTT. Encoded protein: CASSFRGNEKLFF. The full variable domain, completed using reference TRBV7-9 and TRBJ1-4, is DTGVSQNPRHKITKRGQNVTFRCDPISEHNRLYWYRQTLGQGPEFLTYFQNEAQLEKSRLLSDRFSAERPKGSFSTLEIQRTEQGDSAMYLCASSFRGNEKLFFGSGTQLSVL.

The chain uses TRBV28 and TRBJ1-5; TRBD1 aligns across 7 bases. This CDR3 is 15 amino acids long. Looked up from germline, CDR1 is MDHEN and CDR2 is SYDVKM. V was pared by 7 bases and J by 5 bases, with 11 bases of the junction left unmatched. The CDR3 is CASKLPTGWDQPQHF. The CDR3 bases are TGTGCCAGCAAACTTCCGACAGGGTGGGATCAGCCCCAGCATTTT.

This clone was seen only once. CDR3 coding DNA: TGTGCCAGTAGGGAAACTAGCGGAGACTACGAGCAGTACTTC. The encoded protein is CASRETSGDYEQYF. This sequence joins TRBV19 and TRBJ2-7; TRBD2 matches at 8 bases. Per the germline V gene, CDR1 is LNHDA and CDR2 is SQIVND (reference sequence). There are 14 residues in the CDR3. V dropped 6 bases and J dropped 3; count of bases not matched to a gene: 7. The variable domain in full, with the rest retrieved from reference TRBV19 and TRBJ2-7, is DGGITQSPKYLFRKEGQNVTLSCEQNLNHDAMYWYRQDPGQGLRLIYYSQIVNDFQKGDIAEGYSVSREKKESFPLTVTSAQKNPTAFYLCASRETSGDYEQYFGPGTRLTVT.

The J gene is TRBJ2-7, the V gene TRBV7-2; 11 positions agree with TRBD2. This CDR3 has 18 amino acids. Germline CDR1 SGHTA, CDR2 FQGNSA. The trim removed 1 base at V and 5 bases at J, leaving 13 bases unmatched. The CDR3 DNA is TGTGCCAGCAGCTTAGTCTCCACTAGCGGGAGTCTAAAAAACGAGCAGTACTTC. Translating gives CASSLVSTSGSLKNEQYF.

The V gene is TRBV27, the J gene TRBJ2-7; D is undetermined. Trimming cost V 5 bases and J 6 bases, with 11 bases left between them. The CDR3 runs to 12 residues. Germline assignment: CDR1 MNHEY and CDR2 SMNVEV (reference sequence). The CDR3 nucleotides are TGTGCCAGCAGTGGCAGAGGAAGCGAGCAGTACTTC. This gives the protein CASSGRGSEQYF.

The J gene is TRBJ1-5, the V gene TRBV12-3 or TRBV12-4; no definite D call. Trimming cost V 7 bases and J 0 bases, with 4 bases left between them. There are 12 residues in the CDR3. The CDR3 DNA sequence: TGTGCCAGCAAATATAGCAATCAGCCCCAGCATTTT. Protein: CASKYSNQPQHF.

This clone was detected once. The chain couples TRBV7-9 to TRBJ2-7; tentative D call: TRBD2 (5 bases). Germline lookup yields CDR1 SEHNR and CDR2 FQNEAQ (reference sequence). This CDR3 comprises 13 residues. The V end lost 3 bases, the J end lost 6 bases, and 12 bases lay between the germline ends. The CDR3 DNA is TGTGCCAGCAGCTTTGAGGGAGTAGGCGAGCAGTACTTC. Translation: CASSFEGVGEQYF.

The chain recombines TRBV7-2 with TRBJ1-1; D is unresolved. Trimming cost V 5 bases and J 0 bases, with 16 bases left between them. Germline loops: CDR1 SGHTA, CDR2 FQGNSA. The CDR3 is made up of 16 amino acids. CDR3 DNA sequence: TGTGCCAGCAGCCCCATGAGTCCTCGCATGAACACTGAAGCTTTCTTT. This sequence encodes CASSPMSPRMNTEAFF.

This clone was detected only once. As DNA, the CDR3 is TGTGCCATCAGTGAGTCGGGCGGCAGGGGAATATATAGCAATCAGCCCCAGCATTTT. Protein sequence: CAISESGGRGIYSNQPQHF. The genes are TRBV10-3 and TRBJ1-5; D possibly corresponds to TRBD1 (6 bases). Germline V gene sequence: CDR1 ENHRY, CDR2 SYGVKD. This CDR3 region has 19 residues. Trimming pared 0 bases from V and 0 bases from J, leaving 18 bases between.

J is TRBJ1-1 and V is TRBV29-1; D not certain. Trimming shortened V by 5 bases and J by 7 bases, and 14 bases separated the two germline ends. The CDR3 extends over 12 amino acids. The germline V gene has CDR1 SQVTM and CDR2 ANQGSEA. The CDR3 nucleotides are TGCAGCGTTCGGAGGACGGGCTTTGAAGCTTTCTTT. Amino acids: CSVRRTGFEAFF.

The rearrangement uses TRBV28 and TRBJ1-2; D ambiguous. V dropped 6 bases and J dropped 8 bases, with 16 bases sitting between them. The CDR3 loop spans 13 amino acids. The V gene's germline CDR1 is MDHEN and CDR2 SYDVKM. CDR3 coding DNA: TGTGCCAGCAGCGAGGGCGGGGTGAGCGGCTACACCTTC. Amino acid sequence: CASSEGGVSGYTF.

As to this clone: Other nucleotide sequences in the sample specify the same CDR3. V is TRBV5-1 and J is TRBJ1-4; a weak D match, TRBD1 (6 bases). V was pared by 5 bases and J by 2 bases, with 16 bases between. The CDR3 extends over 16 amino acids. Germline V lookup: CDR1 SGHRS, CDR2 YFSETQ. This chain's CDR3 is CASRTGGRATNEKLFF. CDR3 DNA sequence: TGCGCCAGCAGGACAGGCGGCAGGGCCACTAATGAAAAACTGTTTTTT.

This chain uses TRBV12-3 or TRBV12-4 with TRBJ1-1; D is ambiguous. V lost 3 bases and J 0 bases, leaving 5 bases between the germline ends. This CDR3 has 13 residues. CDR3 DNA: TGTGCCAGCAGTTTCGGTATGAACACTGAAGCTTTCTTT. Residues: CASSFGMNTEAFF.

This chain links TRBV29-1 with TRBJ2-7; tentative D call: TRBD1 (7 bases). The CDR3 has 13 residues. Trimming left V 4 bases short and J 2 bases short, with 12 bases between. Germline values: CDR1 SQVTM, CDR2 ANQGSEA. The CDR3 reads CSVGQGGAYEQYF. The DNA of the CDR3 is TGCAGCGTTGGGCAGGGGGGAGCCTACGAGCAGTACTTC.

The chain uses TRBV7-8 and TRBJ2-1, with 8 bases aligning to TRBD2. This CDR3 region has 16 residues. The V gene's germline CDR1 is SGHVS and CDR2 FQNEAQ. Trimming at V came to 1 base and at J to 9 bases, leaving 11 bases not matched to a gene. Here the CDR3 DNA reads TGTGCCAGCAGCTTAGGTCCTTCGGGAGGGTTGGGTGAGCAGTTCTTC. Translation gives CASSLGPSGGLGEQFF.

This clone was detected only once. CDR3 sequence: CASSWEGGSYNEQFF. In DNA, the CDR3 is TGTGCCAGCAGCTGGGAGGGGGGCTCCTACAATGAGCAGTTCTTC. The chain has TRBV5-5 and TRBJ2-1, with D maybe TRBD2 (7 bases). The CDR3 has 15 residues. Per germline, CDR1 SGHKS and CDR2 YYEKEE (reference sequence). V shed 3 bases and J shed 0 bases, with 10 bases lying between them.

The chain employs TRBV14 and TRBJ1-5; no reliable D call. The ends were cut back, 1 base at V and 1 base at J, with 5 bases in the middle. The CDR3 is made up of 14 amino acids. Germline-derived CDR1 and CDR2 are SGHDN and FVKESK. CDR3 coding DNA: TGTGCCAGCAGCCAAGGAGGAAGCAATCAGCCCCAGCATTTT. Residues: CASSQGGSNQPQHF.

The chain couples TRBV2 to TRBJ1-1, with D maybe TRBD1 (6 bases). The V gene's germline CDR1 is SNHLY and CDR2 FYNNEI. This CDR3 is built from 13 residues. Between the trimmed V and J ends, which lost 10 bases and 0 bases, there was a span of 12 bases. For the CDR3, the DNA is TGTGCCACCCTACAGGGTCTGAACACTGAAGCTTTCTTT. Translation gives CATLQGLNTEAFF.

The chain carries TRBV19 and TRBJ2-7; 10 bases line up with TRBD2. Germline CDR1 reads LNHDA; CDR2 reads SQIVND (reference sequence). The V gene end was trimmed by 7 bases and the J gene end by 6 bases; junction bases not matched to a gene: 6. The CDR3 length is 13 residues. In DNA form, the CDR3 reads TGTGCCAGTACCCCTAGCGGGAGCGGCGAGCAGTACTTC. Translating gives CASTPSGSGEQYF.

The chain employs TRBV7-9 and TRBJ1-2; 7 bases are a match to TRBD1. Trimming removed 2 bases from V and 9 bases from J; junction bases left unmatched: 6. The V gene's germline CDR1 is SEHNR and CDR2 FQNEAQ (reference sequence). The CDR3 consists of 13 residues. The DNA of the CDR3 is TGTGCCAGCAGCTTAATAGGGGGCGTAAGCTACACCTTC. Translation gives CASSLIGGVSYTF.

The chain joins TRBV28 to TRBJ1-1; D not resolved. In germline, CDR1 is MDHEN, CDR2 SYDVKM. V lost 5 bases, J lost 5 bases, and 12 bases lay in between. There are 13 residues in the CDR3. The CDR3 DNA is TGTGCCAGCAGTCTGCGGGATGGGACTGAAGCTTTCTTT. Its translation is CASSLRDGTEAFF. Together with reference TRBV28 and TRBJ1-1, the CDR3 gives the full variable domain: DVKVTQSSRYLVKRTGEKVFLECVQDMDHENMFWYRQDPGLGLRLIYFSYDVKMKEKGDIPEGYSVSREKKERFSLILESASTNQTSMYLCASSLRDGTEAFFGQGTRLTVV.

This CDR3 reads CASSSRGDLVGETQYF. CDR3 coding DNA: TGTGCCAGCAGCTCGCGGGGGGACTTAGTAGGAGAGACCCAGTACTTC. The chain is built from TRBV7-8 and TRBJ2-5; 8 bases fit TRBD2. Germline V CDR1 and CDR2: SGHVS, FQNEAQ. The CDR3 contains 16 residues. After removal of 4 bases from V and 4 bases from J, the junction contained 11 bases not matched to a gene.

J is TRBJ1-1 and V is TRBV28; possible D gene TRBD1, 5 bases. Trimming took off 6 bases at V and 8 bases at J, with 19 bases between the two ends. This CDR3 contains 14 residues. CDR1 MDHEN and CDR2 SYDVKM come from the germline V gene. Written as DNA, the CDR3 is TGTGCCAGCAGCATATTACAGGCTCTAACAGAAGCTTTCTTT. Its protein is CASSILQALTEAFF.

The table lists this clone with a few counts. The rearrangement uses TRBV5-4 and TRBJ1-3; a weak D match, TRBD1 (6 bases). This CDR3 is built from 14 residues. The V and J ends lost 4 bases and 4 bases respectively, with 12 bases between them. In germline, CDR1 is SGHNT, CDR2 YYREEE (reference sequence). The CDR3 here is CASSEQGSGNTIYF. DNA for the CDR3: TGTGCCAGCAGCGAACAGGGTAGCGGAAACACCATATATTTT.